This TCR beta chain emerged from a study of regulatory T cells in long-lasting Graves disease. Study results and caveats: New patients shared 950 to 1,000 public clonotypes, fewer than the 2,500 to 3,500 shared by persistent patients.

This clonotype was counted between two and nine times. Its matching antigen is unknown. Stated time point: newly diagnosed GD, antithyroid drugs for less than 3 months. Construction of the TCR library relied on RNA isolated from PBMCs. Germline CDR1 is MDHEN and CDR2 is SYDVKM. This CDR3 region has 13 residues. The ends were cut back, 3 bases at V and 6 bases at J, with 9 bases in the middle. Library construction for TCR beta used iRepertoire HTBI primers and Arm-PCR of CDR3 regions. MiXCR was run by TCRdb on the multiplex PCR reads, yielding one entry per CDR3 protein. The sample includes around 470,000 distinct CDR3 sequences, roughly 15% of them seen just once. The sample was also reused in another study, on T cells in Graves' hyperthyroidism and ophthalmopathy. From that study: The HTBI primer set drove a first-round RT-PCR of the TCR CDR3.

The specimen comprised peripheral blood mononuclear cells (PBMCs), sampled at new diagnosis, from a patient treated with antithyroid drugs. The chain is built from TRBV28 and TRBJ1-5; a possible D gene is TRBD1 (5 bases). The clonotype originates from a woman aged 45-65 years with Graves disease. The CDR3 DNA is TGTGCCAGCAGTTTTAGAGGGGTTCAGCCCCAGCATTTT. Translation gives CASSFRGVQPQHF.